One T cell receptor beta chain is described in this entry. The antigen is not known. The sample is drawn from a study of T cell responses to AZD1222 COVID-19 vaccine. This table comes from immunoSEQ multiplex PCR, and its TCRdb copy is limited to in-frame clones, with some not included. The sample contains roughly 120,000 clones, 86% of which appear only once. Findings and caveats of the study: Baseline seropositivity occurred in only six AZD1222 recipients. The study found Spike-specific TCR breadth and depth rose after two AZD1222 doses. Mapped onto spike, vaccine-associated CD4 TCRs spanned it and were dominant at 160-218 and 743-854.

The starting material was peripheral blood, obtained 28 days after the second AZD1222 dose. The clonotype was recovered from an adult who received the AZD1222 COVID-19 vaccine.

CDR3 DNA: TGTGCCACCGAGGAGGGCGATAGGGCTTTCTTT. Its protein product is CATEEGDRAFF. The rearrangement uses TRBV27 and TRBJ1-1, with unresolved D. Germline V gene sequence: CDR1 MNHEY, CDR2 SMNVEV (reference sequence). This CDR3 has 11 amino acids. V gave up 10 bases and J gave up 11 bases, with 17 bases separating them.